The clone carrying this T cell receptor beta chain was observed at least ten times. This CDR3 region has 11 residues. V dropped 6 bases and J dropped 15; count of bases not matched to a gene: 9. In germline, CDR1 is SQVTM, CDR2 ANQGSEA. This entry belongs to a study of T cells after yellow fever vaccination. One entry per CDR3 protein results from TCRdb running MiXCR on the 5' RACE reads. The table shows about 430,000 distinct CDR3 sequences, with around 20% occurring only once. The source material was PBMCs, sampled before the yellow fever booster vaccination. The sequence came from a young man who received the YFV17D yellow fever vaccine. The rearrangement uses TRBV29-1 and TRBJ2-3, with 10 nucleotides matching TRBD2. The CDR3 protein is CSVWLSGGAYF. The CDR3 DNA reads as TGCAGCGTCTGGCTGAGCGGGGGGGCATATTTT.